Listed below are T cell receptor beta chains from one sample, sequenced in a study of T-cell memory formation after mild COVID-19. TCRdb redid the calling of the 5' RACE reads with MiXCR, one entry per CDR3 protein. The sample consists of roughly 610,000 distinct CDR3 sequences, roughly 17% of them appearing once. Sequenced sample: PBMCs or a T cell subset sorted from them (not recorded which). These TCRs come from an adult woman who had mild COVID-19 (a few samples of this study predate the infection). Cell type and time point are not known. CDR3s include the opening cysteine and the closing phenylalanine or tryptophan. The D gene is left open where the match is weak. Size is stated for part of the rows, as once, few or many counts, or as a class when the clone is expanded.

d_call	v_call	clone_size	j_call	cdr3_aa	cdr3_nt
NA	TRBV7-8	NA	TRBJ2-7	CASSLAPGTPSYEQYF	TGTGCCAGCAGCTTAGCGCCAGGGACACCTTCCTACGAGCAGTACTTC
NA	TRBV5-6	few	TRBJ1-1	CASSLTGRARTEAFF	TGTGCCAGCAGCTTGACCGGGCGGGCCAGGACTGAAGCTTTCTTT
NA	TRBV5-1	NA	TRBJ2-5	CASSLETGTGKQTQYF	TGCGCCAGCAGCCTGGAAACAGGGACCGGAAAGCAGACCCAGTACTTC
NA	TRBV13	few	TRBJ2-7	CASSFNDRGGRDEQYF	TGTGCCAGCAGCTTCAATGACAGGGGAGGGCGGGACGAGCAGTACTTC
NA	TRBV25-1	NA	TRBJ2-3	CASSEHPTDTQYF	TGTGCCAGCAGTGAACACCCCACAGATACGCAGTATTTT
NA	TRBV9	many	TRBJ2-1	CASSMTGDSYNEQFF	TGTGCCAGCAGTATGACGGGAGACTCCTACAATGAGCAGTTCTTC
NA	TRBV7-6	few	TRBJ2-2	CASSLALWASNAGELFF	TGTGCCAGCAGCTTAGCGTTATGGGCCTCTAACGCCGGGGAGCTGTTTTTT
NA	TRBV7-8	few	TRBJ1-2	CASSLVAGTSYGYTF	TGTGCCAGCAGCCTCGTCGCAGGGACCTCCTATGGCTACACCTTC
NA	TRBV5-1	few	TRBJ1-1	CASIEYGKAFF	TGCGCCAGCATAGAGTACGGAAAAGCTTTCTTT
NA	TRBV30	few	TRBJ2-1	CAFWTYEQFF	TGTGCCTTCTGGACGTATGAGCAGTTCTTC
TRBD1	TRBV5-1	NA	TRBJ1-2	CASSLEAGGATYGYTF	TGCGCCAGCAGCTTGGAGGCAGGGGGCGCGACCTATGGCTACACCTTC
TRBD1	TRBV6-6	few	TRBJ2-5	CASSPGQPPQETQYF	TGTGCCAGCAGCCCGGGACAGCCGCCCCAAGAGACCCAGTACTTC
NA	TRBV12-3/TRBV12-4	NA	TRBJ2-1	CASTVLGNEQFF	TGTGCCAGCACCGTTCTTGGAAATGAGCAGTTCTTC
NA	TRBV5-1	NA	TRBJ2-6	CASSPEHSGANVLTF	TGCGCCAGCAGCCCTGAACACTCTGGGGCCAACGTCCTGACTTTC
TRBD2	TRBV9	few	TRBJ2-5	CASSVQAGSGETQYF	TGTGCCAGCAGCGTACAAGCGGGGAGTGGTGAGACCCAGTACTTC
TRBD2	TRBV30	NA	TRBJ2-3	CAWSVGLAGGRDTQYF	TGTGCCTGGAGTGTCGGACTAGCGGGGGGGAGAGATACGCAGTATTTT
NA	TRBV28	many	TRBJ2-1	CASNGKPQRGNEQFF	TGTGCCAGCAACGGGAAACCCCAAAGGGGCAATGAGCAGTTCTTC
TRBD2	TRBV29-1	few	TRBJ2-5	CSVARRLAGGPEFPETQYF	TGCAGCGTGGCGCGACGACTAGCGGGAGGGCCTGAATTCCCAGAGACCCAGTACTTC
NA	TRBV20-1	NA	TRBJ2-7	CSARKLRDTDSYEQYF	TGCAGTGCTAGGAAACTCAGGGACACCGACTCCTACGAGCAGTACTTC
NA	TRBV18	few	TRBJ2-3	CARKDTQYF	TGTGCCAGGAAAGATACGCAGTATTTT
TRBD1	TRBV9	few	TRBJ2-3	CASSVRQGESADTQYF	TGTGCCAGCAGCGTACGACAGGGAGAGTCGGCAGATACGCAGTATTTT
TRBD2	TRBV5-1	NA	TRBJ2-5	CASIRGTSIGETQYF	TGCGCCAGCATACGAGGGACTAGCATAGGAGAGACCCAGTACTTC
NA	TRBV20-1	NA	TRBJ2-3	CSEIARTDTQYF	TGCAGTGAGATAGCGAGGACAGATACGCAGTATTTT
TRBD1	TRBV25-1	few	TRBJ2-5	CASSEARDRGGETQYF	TGTGCCAGCAGTGAGGCCCGGGACAGGGGCGGAGAGACCCAGTACTTC
TRBD1	TRBV7-9	few	TRBJ2-1	CACLTSGTGGDYNEQFF	TGTGCCTGCCTTACATCAGGGACAGGGGGCGACTACAATGAGCAGTTCTTC
TRBD2	TRBV7-8	few	TRBJ2-7	CASSPRRTSVSYEQYF	TGTGCCAGCAGCCCTAGACGGACTAGCGTCTCCTACGAGCAGTACTTC
NA	TRBV20-1	few	TRBJ1-1	CSASRQGTEAFF	TGCAGTGCTAGCCGTCAGGGAACTGAAGCTTTCTTT
TRBD1	TRBV10-2	NA	TRBJ1-1	CASSWDRGQAEAFF	TGCGCCAGCAGTTGGGACAGGGGGCAAGCTGAAGCTTTCTTT
TRBD2	TRBV7-2	few	TRBJ2-1	CASSVQRLAEIYNEQFF	TGTGCCAGCAGCGTCCAGCGACTAGCGGAGATCTACAATGAGCAGTTCTTC
TRBD2	TRBV7-2	NA	TRBJ2-3	CASSWDISGGLSDTQYF	TGTGCCAGCAGCTGGGATATCAGCGGGGGGCTCTCAGATACGCAGTATTTT
TRBD1	TRBV7-9	few	TRBJ1-4	CASTEGAATNEKLFF	TGTGCCAGCACCGAGGGGGCCGCAACTAATGAAAAACTGTTTTTT
TRBD1	TRBV12-3/TRBV12-4	NA	TRBJ1-3	CASRAGTGVSPSSGNTIYF	TGTGCCAGCAGGGCCGGGACAGGGGTCTCCCCTAGCTCTGGAAACACCATATATTTT
NA	TRBV7-2	many	TRBJ2-5	CASSLTGTDRTETQYF	TGTGCCAGCAGCCTCACCGGGACTGATAGGACGGAGACCCAGTACTTC
NA	TRBV12-3/TRBV12-4	NA	TRBJ2-7	CASSFSLRTSAGYEQYF	TGTGCCAGCAGTTTTTCCCTTCGGACCTCCGCGGGCTACGAGCAGTACTTC
NA	TRBV5-1	many	TRBJ2-2	CASSLQADQTGELFF	TGCGCCAGCAGCTTGCAGGCGGACCAAACCGGGGAGCTGTTTTTT
NA	TRBV27	NA	TRBJ2-1	CASSFGLLNEQFF	TGTGCCAGCAGTTTCGGACTACTCAATGAGCAGTTCTTC
NA	TRBV12-3/TRBV12-4	NA	TRBJ2-5	CASSLNRVQETQYF	TGTGCCAGCAGCCTAAACAGGGTCCAAGAGACCCAGTACTTC
NA	TRBV29-1	NA	TRBJ1-1	CSVQGRDGTEAFF	TGCAGCGTTCAGGGGCGTGATGGCACTGAAGCTTTCTTT
TRBD2	TRBV6-2/TRBV6-3	few	TRBJ2-1	CASSIQTFGTSHNEQFF	TGTGCCAGCAGTATACAGACTTTCGGGACTAGCCACAATGAGCAGTTCTTC
TRBD2	TRBV20-1	NA	TRBJ2-1	CSARAVVAGTYNEQFF	TGCAGTGCTAGAGCGGTGGTAGCGGGAACCTACAATGAGCAGTTCTTC
NA	TRBV4-3	NA	TRBJ2-1	CASSQDPTRLAGDEQFF	TGCGCCAGCAGCCAAGATCCCACCAGGCTAGCCGGCGATGAGCAGTTCTTC
NA	TRBV4-1	many	TRBJ1-1	CASSHPLNTEAFF	TGCGCCAGCAGCCACCCTCTTAACACTGAAGCTTTCTTT
TRBD2	TRBV9	few	TRBJ2-3	CASSVEGTSSTDTQYF	TGTGCCAGCAGCGTAGAGGGGACTAGCTCCACAGATACGCAGTATTTT
NA	TRBV10-3	once	TRBJ1-6	CAISRQGNNSPLHF	TGTGCCATCAGTCGGCAGGGAAATAATTCACCCCTCCACTTT
NA	TRBV6-6	few	TRBJ1-1	CASSPRRAEAFF	TGTGCCAGCAGCCCCCGAAGGGCGGAAGCTTTCTTT
TRBD1	TRBV29-1	few	TRBJ2-7	CSVVGTGISSYEQYF	TGCAGCGTTGTTGGGACAGGTATATCCTCCTACGAGCAGTACTTC
NA	TRBV18	few	TRBJ1-1	CASSPLNLGLNTEAFF	TGTGCCAGCTCACCATTGAATTTAGGGTTGAACACTGAAGCTTTCTTT
NA	TRBV7-9	many	TRBJ2-2	CASTNTGELFF	TGTGCCAGCACCAATACCGGGGAGCTGTTTTTT
NA	TRBV6-5	few	TRBJ1-1	CASSYSGASNTEAFF	TGTGCCAGCAGTTACTCGGGAGCCTCGAACACTGAAGCTTTCTTT